These 2 T cell receptor beta chains were sequenced from one sample in a study of T cell repertoires in cytomegalovirus infection. TCRdb re-derived calls from the reads in MiXCR, one entry per CDR3 protein. The data contain 300,000 to 400,000 distinct CDR3 sequences, roughly 28% of them seen just once; the ten biggest clones take up over 15%. Their antigens remain unidentified. The specimen comprised cultured PBMCs, sampled from culture after CMV antigen stimulation. The origin of the receptors is a human donor in good health (CMV status not recorded). Some clones in this sample may be carry-over from other donors' samples.

CDR3 DNA sequence: TGTGCCAGCTCACCCACGACGGACAGCGGCTACACCTTC. Translated: CASSPTTDSGYTF. This chain joins TRBV18 and TRBJ1-2; possibly TRBD1 for D (6 bases). V was pared by 3 bases and J by 8 bases, with 13 bases between. Germline CDR1 KGHSH, CDR2 LQKENI. This CDR3 has 13 amino acids.

This clonotype was detected a few times. The chain uses TRBV6-5 and TRBJ1-6; D remains ambiguous. Between the trimmed V and J ends, which lost 6 bases and 10 bases, there was a span of 16 bases. Germline CDR1 MNHEY, CDR2 SVGAGI. The CDR3 runs 14 residues. The DNA for the CDR3 is TGTGCCAGCAGACGTGCAATCCTGGAATCACCCCTCCACTTT. Translation gives CASRRAILESPLHF.